The rows below give T cell receptor beta chains drawn from one sample of a study of blood T cell repertoires in COVID-19. Repertoires were generated with immunoSEQ multiplex PCR, while TCRdb's copy carries only in-frame clones and drops some. The sample holds fewer than 50,000 clones, 86% seen once. The sequenced sample consisted of peripheral blood. All receptors come from a human donor in a cohort sampled during active COVID-19. CDR3s include the opening cysteine and the closing phenylalanine or tryptophan. The order of the fields is clone size, V gene, D gene, J gene, CDR3 DNA, CDR3 protein. D genes are given only for firm matches. Expanded clones get a size class; other rows say once, few or many, or leave the size out.

.	TRBV6-2/TRBV6-3	.	TRBJ1-5	TGTGCCAGCAGTTACTCCCCCGCGACAGTTTCGCGGCAGCCCCAGCATTTT	CASSYSPATVSRQPQHF
.	TRBV11-2	TRBD1	TRBJ1-1	TGTGCCAGCAGCTTACCTACGACAGGGACTGAAGCTTTCTTT	CASSLPTTGTEAFF
.	TRBV19	TRBD1	TRBJ1-2	TGTGCCAGTAGTATACGGGACAGGAACCACGGCTACACCTTC	CASSIRDRNHGYTF
.	TRBV11-3	TRBD2	TRBJ2-1	TGTGCCAGCAGCTCCGGGACTAGCGGGGGGGCTTACAATGAGCAGTTCTTC	CASSSGTSGGAYNEQFF
.	TRBV29-1	TRBD2	TRBJ2-3	TGCAGCGGGGGACTAGCGGGACCAGATACGCAGTATTTT	CSGGLAGPDTQYF
.	TRBV19	.	TRBJ1-6	TGTGCCAGTAGTCTCCGGGAGGATAATTCACCCCTCCACTTT	CASSLREDNSPLHF
.	TRBV2	TRBD1	TRBJ1-1	TGTGCCAGCATTGCTGACAGGGTTAAGATAGAAGCTTTCTTT	CASIADRVKIEAFF
.	TRBV27	TRBD1	TRBJ1-6	TGTGCCAGCCGGCGGACAGGCCAATTCACCCTCCACTTT	CASRRTGQFTLHF
.	TRBV27	.	TRBJ2-3	TGTGCCAGCAGTTTCCCAGGGGGGAGGCAGTATTTT	CASSFPGGRQYF
.	TRBV7-2	TRBD2	TRBJ2-7	TGTGCCAGCAGCTTAACCTTAGCGGGAGGGCCGTTCGAGCAGTACTTC	CASSLTLAGGPFEQYF
few	TRBV2	.	TRBJ2-3	TGTGCCAGCGCGGATGTGTTCACAGATACGCAGTATTTT	CASADVFTDTQYF
.	TRBV6-5	.	TRBJ1-2	TGTGCCAGCAGTTATGCGACAGGAGGCTATGGCTACACCTTC	CASSYATGGYGYTF
.	TRBV19	.	TRBJ1-5	TGTGCCAGTAGTATAGATAGGAGTGGAAGCGGCCAGCCCCAGCATTTT	CASSIDRSGSGQPQHF
.	TRBV11-2	.	TRBJ2-5	TGTGCCAGCAGCTTAGGTAACATACAAGAGACCCAGTACTTC	CASSLGNIQETQYF
.	TRBV20-1	.	TRBJ2-7	TGCAGTGCTACTGAGGGCTTCACCTACGAGCAGTACTTC	CSATEGFTYEQYF
.	TRBV20-1	.	TRBJ1-1	TGCAGTGCTCGCGCCAACACTGAAGCTTTCTTT	CSARANTEAFF
.	TRBV9	.	TRBJ2-1	TGTGCCAGCAGCGTAGCTCTGGCCGGGAGAGGATACAATGAGCAGTTCTTC	CASSVALAGRGYNEQFF
.	TRBV5-4	TRBD1	TRBJ1-1	TGTGCCAGCACCGGCGGGACAGGGCCTAGAAACACTGAAGCTTTCTTT	CASTGGTGPRNTEAFF
.	TRBV3-1/TRBV3-2	.	TRBJ1-6	TGTGCCAGCCAACCAAGGAGCTCCTATAATTCACCCCTCCACTTT	CASQPRSSYNSPLHF
.	TRBV14	.	TRBJ2-1	TGTGCCAGCAAGGGGGCTAGCGGGCCTTACAATGAGCAGTTCTTC	CASKGASGPYNEQFF
.	TRBV2	TRBD2	TRBJ2-3	TGTGCCAGCGCTGTATCAACTAGCGGGAGGGGACGCACAGATACGCAGTATTTT	CASAVSTSGRGRTDTQYF
.	TRBV6-5	TRBD1	TRBJ1-2	TGTGCCAGCAGTACCGGGACAGGGGGCATGGGCTACACCTTC	CASSTGTGGMGYTF
.	TRBV5-1	TRBD1	TRBJ1-2	TGCGCCAGCAGCTCATTTTGGTCCGGGACAGGAGGGAGCTATGGCTACACCTTC	CASSSFWSGTGGSYGYTF
.	TRBV6-5	TRBD2	TRBJ2-2	TGTGCCAGCAGCCAGGGACTAGCGGGAGTCGGGGAGCTGTTTTTT	CASSQGLAGVGELFF
.	TRBV7-9	TRBD1	TRBJ1-2	TGTGCCAGCAGCGCGACGACAGGGATCCCCCTAGCAGGATACACCTTC	CASSATTGIPLAGYTF
.	TRBV18	.	TRBJ1-1	TGTGCCAGCTCACCACCAAACAAGAGGGATGAAGCTTTCTTT	CASSPPNKRDEAFF
few	TRBV5-1	TRBD2	TRBJ2-7	TGCGCCAGCAGCTTGCAACTAGCGGGAGCCTACGAGCAGTACTTC	CASSLQLAGAYEQYF
.	TRBV6-5	TRBD1	TRBJ1-1	TGTGCCAGCAGGGAGCGACAGGGTGAAGCTTTCTTT	CASRERQGEAFF
.	TRBV6-6	.	TRBJ1-2	TGTGCCAGCGCTAGGGGGGGGGACTATGGCTACACCTTC	CASARGGDYGYTF
few	TRBV27	TRBD1	TRBJ2-5	TGTGCCAGCAGCACTGGACAGGGGGCGCGAGAGACCCAGTACTTC	CASSTGQGARETQYF
.	TRBV2	TRBD1	TRBJ1-6	TGTGCCAGCAGTGAAGAGGGCAGGGGGAGATCACCCCTCCACTTT	CASSEEGRGRSPLHF
.	TRBV2	.	TRBJ2-3	TGTGCCAGCAGGGATAGACTAGTTGGTACGCAGTATTTT	CASRDRLVGTQYF
.	TRBV23-1	TRBD1	TRBJ2-4	TGCGCCAGCAGTCAACCGGGGGAAAGCCCACCGGGACAGGGTTTACCCAAAAACATTCAGTACTTC	CASSQPGESPPGQGLPKNIQYF
.	TRBV19	.	TRBJ2-1	TGTGCCAGTGGCGGGCGGGTCGGCAATGAGCAGTTCTTC	CASGGRVGNEQFF
.	TRBV7-2	.	TRBJ1-1	TGTGCCAGCAGCCCTGACAGGATCACTGAAGCTTTCTTT	CASSPDRITEAFF
few	TRBV29-1	TRBD2	TRBJ2-1	TGCAGCGTTCCGGGACTAGCGGGGAATGAGCAGTTCTTC	CSVPGLAGNEQFF
.	TRBV9	TRBD2	TRBJ2-5	TGTGCCAGCAGCGTAGGGGTCGGGGGGGGCACCCGGGAGACCCAGTACTTC	CASSVGVGGGTRETQYF
.	TRBV2	.	TRBJ1-1	TGTGCCAGCAGGGGAGGGGCAGGGGAGACTGAAGCTTTCTTT	CASRGGAGETEAFF
.	TRBV7-9	.	TRBJ1-2	TGTGCCAGCAGCTTTTCTACAGGGCGTGGTGGCTACACCTTC	CASSFSTGRGGYTF
.	TRBV30	.	TRBJ1-2	TGTGCCTGGAGTGTACCCCGAAGACTTTCAGCTAACTATGGCTACACCTTC	CAWSVPRRLSANYGYTF
.	TRBV20-1	TRBD1	TRBJ2-7	TGCAGTGCTAGTGGGGGGACAGGTGTCTACGAGCAGTACTTC	CSASGGTGVYEQYF
.	TRBV7-9	.	TRBJ1-1	TGTGCCAGCAGCTTAGGGCGGCCGGGCACTGAAGCTTTCTTT	CASSLGRPGTEAFF
few	TRBV7-2	.	TRBJ2-7	TGTGCCAGCAGCTCGCTGGGACTCAACGAGCAGTACTTC	CASSSLGLNEQYF
.	TRBV10-2	.	TRBJ1-6	TGCGCCAGCAGTGATAAGGACGGGAGAAATTCACCCCTCCACTTT	CASSDKDGRNSPLHF
.	TRBV6-6	.	TRBJ1-6	TGTGCCAGCATATTAGATACCAGGGGATGGAGTTCACCCCTCCACTTT	CASILDTRGWSSPLHF
.	TRBV3-1/TRBV3-2	TRBD1	TRBJ1-1	TGTGCCAGCAACCAAGGACAGGGTGGGTGGTTGAGGACTGAAGCTTTCTTT	CASNQGQGGWLRTEAFF
few	TRBV5-8	TRBD1	TRBJ1-5	TGTGCCAGCAGCTTGTTGGGACAGAATTATCAGCCCCAGCATTTT	CASSLLGQNYQPQHF
.	TRBV11-3	.	TRBJ2-3	TGTGCCAGCAGCTTAGGGGGCACAAATACGCAGTATTTT	CASSLGGTNTQYF
.	TRBV11-2	TRBD1	TRBJ1-2	TGTGCCAGCAGCAACGGGACAGGGGGATTCGGTGGCTACACCTTC	CASSNGTGGFGGYTF
.	TRBV9	TRBD1	TRBJ1-2	TGTGCCAGCAGCAGACAGGGGTTCGGGTTCTATGGCTACACCTTC	CASSRQGFGFYGYTF
.	TRBV5-1	TRBD2	TRBJ2-3	TGCGCCAGCAGCTTGGCCACTAGCGGAGACACAGATACGCAGTATTTT	CASSLATSGDTDTQYF
.	TRBV3-1/TRBV3-2	.	TRBJ2-2	TGTGCCAGCAGCCAAGGCCCCGCGGGGTCCGGGGAGCTGTTTTTT	CASSQGPAGSGELFF
.	TRBV23-1	TRBD2	TRBJ2-7	TGCGCCAGCAGTCAATCGGTCATAAAGAAGACTAGCGGGACCTCCTACGAGCAGTACTTC	CASSQSVIKKTSGTSYEQYF
.	TRBV29-1	TRBD2	TRBJ2-5	TGCAGCGTTGACTCCCCGGGACTAGCGGAACAAGAGACCCAGTACTTC	CSVDSPGLAEQETQYF